This TCR beta chain originates from a study of blood T cell repertoires in COVID-19. Turning to the study itself: The United States, Italy and Spain provided the acute and convalescent COVID-19 samples.

The J segment lost 8 bases and the V segment lost 5 bases, leaving 8 bases of the junction unmatched. The CDR3 length is 13 residues. Per germline, CDR1 SEHNR and CDR2 FQNEAQ (reference sequence). Original analysis: Reference gene primers were amplified, and this amplification served to estimate nucleated cell counts. The table came from immunoSEQ multiplex PCR; TCRdb's copy has only in-frame clones and leaves some out. The D gene and trimming were derived from the DNA, and the V and J assignments and clone size from that table. The data hold some 290,000 clones, with roughly 90% observed a single time.

The receptor comes from a woman in her 30s with COVID-19, enrolled during active disease. The chain is built from TRBV7-9 and TRBJ1-2; 7 bases fit TRBD1. The sample consisted of peripheral blood. Here the CDR3 reads CASSQQGTLGYTF. CDR3 in DNA: TGTGCCAGCAGCCAACAGGGGACTCTAGGCTACACCTTC. The variable domain in full, with the rest retrieved from reference TRBV7-9 and TRBJ1-2, is DTGVSQNPRHKITKRGQNVTFRCDPISEHNRLYWYRQTLGQGPEFLTYFQNEAQLEKSRLLSDRFSAERPKGSFSTLEIQRTEQGDSAMYLCASSQQGTLGYTFGSGTRLTVV.